This TCR beta chain was recovered during a study of cytomegalovirus exposure and HLA in healthy donors (dated by TCRdb to about 2017). As for the study more broadly: An earlier analysis of approximately 640 of the donors reported more than 250 Gb of sequence data and some 120 million unique TCR beta sequences from around 200 million T cells. The study combined high-throughput TCR immunosequencing, statistical association of individual TCRs with disease status, and machine learning to predict cytomegalovirus infection status. The study used immunosequencing to profile the T cell repertoires of 666 subjects and linked those repertoires to cytomegalovirus serostatus. The number of typed donors differed by locus: roughly 620-630 for A, B, C, DRB1 and DQB1; 500 to 550 for DQA1; 606 for DPA1; and about 450 for DPB1. To decide whether each TCR beta V gene segment behaved as functional or pseudogenic, an earlier analysis of 587 of the donors relied on high-throughput TCR beta sequencing. An early release covering roughly 580 HLA-typed donors comprised about 300 gigabases of sequencing data and around 86 million unique TCR sequences. Among roughly 400 genotyped donors of the cohort, an average of roughly 230,000 unique TCR beta nucleotide sequences was sequenced per donor, of which 15% to 20% were non-productive. About five DR-DQ haplotypes were treated as single units for association and clustering because of strong linkage in the cohort. The later analysis used no new phenotypic data to find candidate immune exposures, relying instead on TCR beta sequences and their occurrence across donors. The genetic ancestry cluster associated with self-reported Caucasian donors included roughly four fifths of the 350 to 500 genotyped donors. Besides the first cohort of 500 to 700 subjects, a separate validation cohort made up of 120 different subjects was used. Every discovery cohort repertoire had been produced on one sequencing platform. HLA typing covered class I and class II loci at four-digit resolution. Alongside the repertoire data, information on donor age, sex, ethnicity and CMV serostatus was compiled. A later genetic analysis took genome-wide SNP genotypes for about 55% of the 666 donors and used that subset as a discovery cohort. The study was designed to test whether signatures of past pathogen exposure could be identified by cataloging public T cell receptors. A later analysis re-analyzed previously published TCR beta repertoires from 550 to 700 donors and added high-resolution HLA genotyping to study TCR occurrence patterns. General study outcomes and caveats: A later analysis reported that several top co-occurrence clusters appeared linked to parvovirus B19, influenza, CMV and Epstein-Barr virus. The cohort was sequenced for TCR beta chains only, and without alpha or paired-chain data the features that could be detected were limited. Most TCR sequences were seen in very few donors, while some public TCRs were found in many individuals. The presence/absence analyses assumed that sequencing depth was roughly uniform across donors, and that assumption may not be true. A cluster of highly shared sequence variants was judged likely to be a technical artifact of the sequencing pipeline. According to a later genetic analysis, donors in an Asian-associated ancestry cluster had fewer N-insertions in productive TCRs than the approximately 690-donor mean. At a false discovery rate of 0.05, a later analysis linked under 20,000 TCR beta sequences to specific HLA alleles. Because counts were too low, more than 15 rarely observed V segments, including chromosome 9 orphons, were excluded from the earlier analysis of some 540 of the donors. The study gave a list of 150 to 200 TCR beta chains associated with cytomegalovirus. The authors suggested that the approach could potentially be extended to other disease states and immunological phenotypes. In vitro tests confirmed that a few of the cytomegalovirus-associated TCR beta chains recognize cytomegalovirus antigens. Immune exposure information for the cohort was limited to CMV serostatus. Correlated functional status among segregating V segments might be attributable to linkage disequilibrium, but an unknown experimental factor could not be ruled out. In a later analysis, most CMV-associated TCR beta chains were found to appear HLA-restricted, with HLA associations seemingly driven largely by CMV exposure. Broadly in line with IMGT annotations, most TCR beta V segments showed up in productive rearrangements about 90% or about 30% of the time in an earlier analysis of 587 of the donors. In a later analysis, HLA-associated TCR beta chains were found to be more clonally expanded and to have lower generation probabilities than equally common non-associated chains. An association between a missense DCLRE1C variant and V-gene and J-gene trimming of TCR beta chains was found in a later genetic analysis and replicated in an independent cohort. In a later analysis, the rate of TCR association differed among HLA loci, with DRB1 alleles having the most associated TCRs and HLA-C alleles having the fewest. When HLA alleles, especially DR and DQ, strongly co-occurred, attributing TCR associations to individual alleles was difficult. A further reported finding was that TCR beta sequences accurately predicted the HLA-A and HLA-B alleles for most subjects in the first cohort. In both the original and validation cohorts, the classifier was reported to diagnose cytomegalovirus status with high specificity and sensitivity. HLA typing was unavailable for some donors at each locus, so association tests used only the typed subset.

As to this clone: It has no known antigen specificity.

The cohort was made up of approximately 670 healthy bone marrow donors. Cohort members were all nominally healthy when sampled, although unrecorded immune exposures were likely present. The donor was CMV seronegative and belonged to the group of several hundred seronegative cohort members. Each donor provided a peripheral blood sample, and peripheral blood mononuclear cells were used for TCR beta sequencing. The Qiagen DNeasy Blood Extraction Kit was used to extract genomic DNA from the blood cell samples. Libraries were constructed by the immunoSEQ multiplex PCR assay. For the multiplex PCR, a mixture combining 60 forward primers for TCR Vbeta segments and 13 reverse primers for TCR Jbeta segments was used. Amplification of the CDR3 region of rearranged TCR beta genes was performed with a multiplex PCR assay on genomic DNA. Amplified TCR beta libraries were sequenced as 87-base-pair reads on the Illumina HiSeq System. In the paper's pipeline: Across the 700 or so repertoires, a later analysis counted 75 million to 90 million unique TCR beta chains, roughly 11 million of which were shared by at least two donors. Raw reads were error-corrected and collapsed into unique sequences by a nearest-neighbor algorithm in which closely related sequences were merged to remove PCR and sequencing errors. CDR3 sequences were aligned to IMGT reference sequences to assign V, D and J gene segments. For a sequence to be retained, at least a six-nucleotide match to both a V gene segment and a J gene segment was required. A rearrangement was called productive if the CDR3 had no stop codons and remained in frame with V and J, and every other rearrangement was called non-productive. CDR3 was defined according to IMGT convention as the region running from the second conserved V-encoded cysteine to the conserved J-encoded phenylalanine. In an earlier analysis of 500 to 650 of the donors, sequences lacking an unambiguous match to a single V gene segment were excluded. An earlier analysis of roughly 590 of the donors called V segments functional above 56.7% productive rearrangements and segregating when the between-donor standard deviation exceeded 5%. A statistical classification framework was built for diagnosing cytomegalovirus status from the catalog of TCR beta chain sequences. In a later analysis, V and J genes were assigned by comparing TCR nucleotide sequences against IMGT/GENE-DB human TR gene sequences. In a later analysis, CDR3 sequences and most-parsimonious VDJ recombination scenarios were assigned using the TCRdist pipeline. In a later analysis, each TCR beta chain was defined by its CDR3 amino acid sequence together with its V-gene family, and reads lacking a unique V-gene family were excluded. A later analysis removed over 500 highly shared, low-generation-probability nucleotide sequences to deal with suspected cross-contamination and a sequencing artifact. In a later analysis, a clonal expansion index for each public chain was calculated from normalized within-repertoire ranks of inferred template counts. A later analysis computed generation probabilities with a VDJ recombination model fitted to out-of-frame rearrangements, and checked the results against IGoR. A later analysis scored TCR-TCR, TCR-HLA and TCR-CMV co-occurrence with hypergeometric tests, applying a repertoire-size bias correction to TCR pairs. To estimate false discovery rates, a later analysis permuted the HLA or CMV assignments 20 times. In a later analysis, co-occurring TCRs were grouped with DBSCAN, and TCRdist sequence similarity was added when clustering was performed within HLA-allele-positive subsets. Repertoires with fewer than 30,000 or more than 120,000 public chains were left out of co-occurrence clustering, as were four to six repertoires with anomalous nucleotide sharing. TCRdb took this table from immuneACCESS and kept in-frame rearrangements with V and J called. Such tables lack part of the clones; where checked against another copy, unresolved V genes explain under half of the gap, and the rest is unexplained. The V and J calls and the clone size are those of that table, but D and trimming were determined from the DNA. The data table for this sample lists around 70,000 clones. The ten largest account for 0.83% of the sample.

The clonotype was recovered from a boy younger than 18 in good health and CMV-seronegative. The specimen sequenced was PBMCs.

The DNA sequence is as follows: TGTGCCAGCTCACACCGGGACACTTACTCCTACGAGCAGTACTTC. Translated, it gives CASSHRDTYSYEQYF. The V gene is TRBV18 and the J gene is TRBJ2-5; a tentative D match to TRBD1 spans 6 bases. The DNA end is a closer match to TRBJ2-7, so the J assignment may be wrong. Taken from the germline V gene, the CDR1 and CDR2 loops are KGHSH and LQKENI. From its cysteine to its phenylalanine, the CDR3 spans 15 amino acids. The read is trimmed to its CDR3 DNA, 45 bases read in frame from base 1.